What follows are 18 T cell receptor beta chains derived from one specimen sequenced in a study of T cells after yellow fever vaccination. TCRdb used MiXCR to reprocess the 5' RACE reads, holding one entry per CDR3 protein. The table includes a few hundred thousand distinct CDR3 sequences, around 4.9% detected once. Sequencing used CD4+ T cells sorted from PBMCs, obtained on the day of the yellow fever booster vaccination. The receptors come from a man aged 18 to 30 who received the YFV17D yellow fever vaccine.

The J gene is TRBJ1-2, the V gene TRBV6-5; 7 bases fit TRBD1. The germline V gene has CDR1 MNHEY and CDR2 SVGAGI. This CDR3 spans 13 amino acids. Trimming removed 8 bases from V and 3 bases from J; junction bases left unmatched: 6. The CDR3 DNA sequence: TGTGCCAGCCGGACAGGAGGCTACTATGGCTACACCTTC. Protein: CASRTGGYYGYTF.

This clonotype was seen only a few times. This chain joins TRBV12-3 or TRBV12-4 and TRBJ1-2; possibly TRBD1 for D (6 bases). The CDR3 consists of 13 residues. Trimming removed 3 bases from V and 8 bases from J, with 13 bases in between. The DNA for the CDR3 is TGTGCCAGCAGTTTCATGCGGCAGGGGGGCTACACCTTC. Its protein product is CASSFMRQGGYTF.

This clonotype was detected ten times or more. V usage is TRBV5-1 and J usage is TRBJ2-5; D remains ambiguous. Germline assignment: CDR1 SGHRS and CDR2 YFSETQ. V lost 6 bases, J lost 5 bases, and 14 bases lay in between. This CDR3 has 13 amino acids. The CDR3 DNA reads TGCGCCAGCACCCGTGCCTTCGCGGAGACCCAGTACTTC. Its protein product is CASTRAFAETQYF.

This chain uses TRBV4-1 with TRBJ2-3; no firm D call. The length of the CDR3 is 20 residues. Germline CDR1 MGHRA, CDR2 YSYEKL. V lost 0 bases and J 4 bases, leaving 26 bases between the germline ends. The CDR3 nucleotides are TGCGCCAGCAGCCAAGATCGGTTTAGATCACCCCGATTAGTTGCAGATACGCAGTATTTT. Its translation is CASSQDRFRSPRLVADTQYF.

The chain is built from TRBV10-3 and TRBJ2-7, with 11 nucleotides matching TRBD2. The CDR3 is made up of 16 amino acids. Germline V gene data show CDR1 as ENHRY and CDR2 as SYGVKD. The V and J ends lost 4 bases and 4 bases, in that order; junction bases with no gene match: 9. CDR3 nucleotides: TGTGCCATCAGTGGAGACTCCGGGACTAGCGGTTACGAGCAGTACTTC. Amino acid sequence: CAISGDSGTSGYEQYF.

This clonotype was picked up a small number of times. J is TRBJ1-6 and V is TRBV4-2; tentatively, D is TRBD1 (6 bases). The V end was cut by 0 bases, the J end by 0 bases, with 15 bases between. The CDR3 contains 19 residues. Per germline, CDR1 LGHNA and CDR2 YNFKEQ. CDR3 loop: CASSQEIVGQSSYNSPLHF. As DNA, the CDR3 is TGTGCCAGCAGCCAAGAGATCGTCGGACAGAGCTCCTATAATTCACCCCTCCACTTT.

In this sample, this clonotype turned up a few times. The V call is TRBV5-4, the J call TRBJ1-5; D is possibly TRBD1 (5 bases). The CDR3 loop spans 14 amino acids. Germline V gene lookup returns CDR1 SGHNT and CDR2 YYREEE (reference sequence). Trimming cost V 0 bases and J 7 bases, with 11 bases left between them. The CDR3: CASSLDQGAQPQHF. The CDR3 nucleotides are TGTGCCAGCAGCTTGGATCAGGGAGCGCAGCCCCAGCATTTT.

This clonotype has a count of ten or more. The chain is built from TRBV7-2 and TRBJ1-1; tentative D call: TRBD1 (6 bases). Germline CDR1 SGHTA, CDR2 FQGNSA. The length of the CDR3 is 15 residues. With 5 bases removed from V and 1 base from J, the gap between germline ends came to 14 bases. The DNA of the CDR3 is TGTGCCAGCAGCATTCAGGGAGGGGGGAACACTGAAGCTTTCTTT. It is translated as CASSIQGGGNTEAFF.

As DNA, the CDR3 is TGTGCCAGCAGTGATTTCGGGCCGAGGGATGAGCAGTTCTTC. This sequence encodes CASSDFGPRDEQFF. This rearrangement joins TRBV6-1 to TRBJ2-1, with D perhaps TRBD2 (5 bases). Germline V gene data show CDR1 as MNHNS and CDR2 as SASEGT. CDR3 size: 14 residues. V lost 3 bases, J lost 8 bases, and 14 bases lay in between.

This clonotype turned up a few times. V usage is TRBV28 and J usage is TRBJ2-3; D is unresolved. Germline V gene lookup returns CDR1 MDHEN and CDR2 SYDVKM. Trimming left V 3 bases short and J 0 bases short, with 10 bases between. This CDR3 contains 15 residues. CDR3 residues: CASSFQARSTDTQYF. The CDR3 DNA follows: TGTGCCAGCAGTTTTCAAGCCCGAAGCACAGATACGCAGTATTTT.

This clonotype was picked up a small number of times. J is TRBJ2-1 and V is TRBV6-2 or TRBV6-3; perhaps TRBD2 as D (7 bases). The germline gives CDR1 MNHEY, CDR2 SVGEGT. There are 14 residues in the CDR3. Trimming shortened V by 2 bases and J by 6 bases, and 11 bases separated the two germline ends. CDR3 coding DNA: TGTGCCAGCAGTTACGGGGGGGGCCGCAATGAGCAGTTCTTC. This encodes CASSYGGGRNEQFF.

The V and J genes are TRBV7-9 and TRBJ1-2; 7 bases align to TRBD1. This CDR3 comprises 13 residues. Germline assignment: CDR1 SEHNR and CDR2 FQNEAQ (reference sequence). The V and J ends lost 4 bases and 7 bases, in that order; junction bases with no gene match: 6. The CDR3 loop reads CASSSGTAFGYTF. The CDR3 bases are TGTGCCAGCAGCTCCGGGACAGCCTTTGGCTACACCTTC.

This clonotype was observed a handful of times. The chain uses TRBV5-1 and TRBJ2-2, with 8 nucleotides matching TRBD1. Germline V gene data show CDR1 as SGHRS and CDR2 as YFSETQ. This CDR3 region has 15 residues. The V and J ends lost 4 bases and 7 bases, in that order; junction bases with no gene match: 9. CDR3 sequence reads: CASSRTTGEVGELFF. Here the CDR3 DNA reads TGCGCCAGCAGCCGCACGACAGGGGAGGTCGGGGAGCTGTTTTTT.

This clonotype came up many times. V gene TRBV5-1 combines with J gene TRBJ1-1; unclear D gene. Trimming took 4 bases from V and 0 from J, leaving 7 bases between them. Germline CDR1 reads SGHRS; CDR2 reads YFSETQ. There are 13 residues in the CDR3. The CDR3 here is CASSAWVNTEAFF. Here the CDR3 DNA reads TGCGCCAGCAGCGCCTGGGTGAACACTGAAGCTTTCTTT. The variable domain in full, with the rest retrieved from reference TRBV5-1 and TRBJ1-1, is KAGVTQTPRYLIKTRGQQVTLSCSPISGHRSVSWYQQTPGQGLQFLFEYFSETQRNKGNFPGRFSGRQFSNSRSEMNVSTLELGDSALYLCASSAWVNTEAFFGQGTRLTVV.

In this sample, this clonotype turned up a few times. This chain joins TRBV9 and TRBJ2-1; the match to TRBD1 covers 7 bases. J was trimmed by 9 bases and V by 7 bases; bases with no gene match: 16. Germline values: CDR1 SGDLS, CDR2 YYNGEE. The CDR3 has 15 residues. DNA for the CDR3: TGTGCCAGCTCCAGGGACAGTCGCCCTTCCACTGAGCAGTTCTTC. It is translated as CASSRDSRPSTEQFF.

V is TRBV10-2 and J is TRBJ2-1; TRBD2 agrees at 12 bases. Germline V gene data show CDR1 as WSHSY and CDR2 as SAAADI. The CDR3 covers 15 residues. V shed 6 bases and J 9 bases; nucleotides not matched to a gene: 9. CDR3 residues: CASRLAGGQTGEQFF. The CDR3 nucleotides read TGCGCCAGCAGACTAGCGGGGGGCCAGACAGGTGAGCAGTTCTTC.

This clonotype was seen repeatedly, ten times or more. This chain uses TRBV6-1 with TRBJ2-3; 7 bases are shared with TRBD1. The CDR3 is made up of 14 amino acids. Losses at the gene ends were 3 bases for V and 4 bases for J; bases not matched to a gene: 4. Germline-derived CDR1 and CDR2 are MNHNS and SASEGT. The CDR3 DNA follows: TGTGCCAGCAGTGAGGGGACAGTACCAGATACGCAGTATTTT. As protein: CASSEGTVPDTQYF.

In its sample, this clonotype was seen a few times. The CDR3 region has the DNA TGTGCCAGTATGGGGGTAAACAATCAGCCCCAGCATTTT. Amino acids: CASMGVNNQPQHF. The chain employs TRBV19 and TRBJ1-5; weak D call: TRBD1 (5 bases). Germline CDR1 reads LNHDA; CDR2 reads SQIVND (reference sequence). The CDR3 has 13 residues. V lost 7 bases and J lost 3, with 10 bases in between.